The 21 T cell receptor beta chains below come from one sample, sequenced in a study of CD8+CD57+ T cells in acquired aplastic anemia. Investigators profiled TCR beta VDJ and CDR3 from genomic DNA template. From the reads, TCRdb called clonotypes with MiXCR, one entry per CDR3 protein. The repertoire holds approximately 50,000 distinct CDR3 sequences, with around 73% as singletons. Sequencing used sorted CD4+, CD8+, or CD8+CD57+ T cells (not recorded which) from PBMCs. The receptors here all came from a human donor in good health, serving as a control.

This sequence joins TRBV12-3 or TRBV12-4 and TRBJ1-2; D gene uncertain. The V and J ends lost 2 bases and 8 bases respectively, with 12 bases between them. The CDR3 is made up of 13 amino acids. For the CDR3, the DNA is TGTGCCAGCAGTTTACGGGCCATGGAAGGCTACACCTTC. Translated, it gives CASSLRAMEGYTF.

This clonotype was picked up many times. The V gene is TRBV12-3 or TRBV12-4, the J gene TRBJ2-5; a weak D match, TRBD1 (5 bases). The CDR3 length is 18 residues. V was shortened by 1 base and J by 1 base, with 19 bases between the two germline ends. CDR3 region: CASSLDGRTPAAQETQYF. The CDR3 DNA follows: TGTGCCAGCAGTTTAGACGGCCGGACACCCGCCGCCCAAGAGACCCAGTACTTC.

This rearrangement joins TRBV25-1 to TRBJ1-2; D is perhaps TRBD1 (6 bases). The V gene lost 6 bases and the J gene lost 8 bases, with 19 bases spanning the gap. Germline V gives CDR1 MGHDK, CDR2 SYGVNS. The CDR3 runs 14 residues. This CDR3 is CASSAPGQDRGYTF. CDR3 in DNA: TGTGCCAGCAGCGCACCGGGACAAGATCGCGGCTACACCTTC.

The rearrangement joins TRBV2 to TRBJ1-6; D gene unclear. Per the germline V gene, CDR1 is SNHLY and CDR2 is FYNNEI. CDR3 length equals 12 residues. Deletions cut 8 bases from V and 12 bases from J, with 14 bases between. The CDR3 region has the DNA TGTGCCAGCTACAGCAACTTAGGACCCCTCCACTTT. Encoded protein: CASYSNLGPLHF.

This rearrangement joins TRBV10-3 to TRBJ2-1; D perhaps matches TRBD2 (5 bases). Germline V gene data show CDR1 as ENHRY and CDR2 as SYGVKD. V was clipped by 10 bases and J by 0 bases, with 10 bases between them. The CDR3 is 13 residues long. CDR3 loop: CATGLTSYNEQFF. CDR3 DNA: TGTGCCACCGGACTGACCTCCTACAATGAGCAGTTCTTC.

In this sample, this clonotype turned up a few times. V and J are TRBV4-2 and TRBJ2-5, with no clear D. The V end was cut by 5 bases, the J end by 3 bases, with 13 bases between. Germline lookup yields CDR1 LGHNA and CDR2 YNFKEQ. The CDR3 is 14 residues long. In nucleotides, the CDR3 is TGTGCCAGCAGCACCAGGTCGCTTGAAGAGACCCAGTACTTC. It translates to CASSTRSLEETQYF.

The chain couples TRBV10-2 to TRBJ2-7, with D perhaps matching TRBD1 or TRBD2 (5 bases each). Germline V gene sequence: CDR1 WSHSY, CDR2 SAAADI. Trimming took off 6 bases at V and 2 bases at J, with 11 bases between the two ends. This CDR3 region has 13 residues. CDR3 nucleotide sequence: TGCGCCAGCAGCCGGGACGAGACCTACGAGCAGTACTTC. Its protein is CASSRDETYEQYF.

This sequence joins TRBV24-1 and TRBJ1-5; no definite D call. V lost 7 bases and J 5 bases, leaving 11 bases between the germline ends. Per germline, CDR1 KGHDR and CDR2 SFDVKD. The CDR3 totals 13 residues. The CDR3 region is CATSHDPDQPQHF. The CDR3 DNA sequence: TGTGCCACCAGCCACGATCCCGATCAGCCCCAGCATTTT.

The CDR3 here is CASKSRRDSRQYF. The CDR3 nucleotides read TGTGCCAGCAAGAGCCGGAGGGATTCTCGGCAGTACTTC. The V gene is TRBV2, the J gene TRBJ2-7, with D possibly TRBD2 on 6 matching bases. Trimming cost V 7 bases and J 9 bases, with 19 bases left between them. The CDR3 totals 13 residues. CDR1 and CDR2 from the germline V gene are SNHLY and FYNNEI.

The gene calls are TRBV19 and TRBJ2-7; possible D gene TRBD2, 6 bases. Trimming stripped 7 bases from V and 0 bases from J, with 13 bases between. The CDR3 is 14 residues long. Germline V gene lookup returns CDR1 LNHDA and CDR2 SQIVND (reference sequence). This CDR3 reads CASTTTGGSYEQYF. The DNA of the CDR3 is TGTGCCAGTACCACGACCGGGGGCTCCTACGAGCAGTACTTC.

Only a few counts were recorded for this clonotype. V and J are TRBV10-1 and TRBJ2-1, with 10 positions matching TRBD2. V dropped 3 bases and J dropped 6; count of bases not matched to a gene: 5. The CDR3 covers 15 residues. Germline CDR1 and CDR2: WNHNN and SYGVQD (reference sequence). CDR3 loop: CASSDGTSDLNEQFF. The CDR3, as DNA: TGCGCCAGCAGTGATGGGACTAGCGATCTCAATGAGCAGTTCTTC.

V usage is TRBV7-9 and J usage is TRBJ1-2; D remains ambiguous. Germline V gene sequence: CDR1 SEHNR, CDR2 FQNEAQ (reference sequence). The CDR3 runs to 11 residues. Trimming removed 9 bases at V and 4 bases at J, with 9 bases between. The chain's CDR3 is CARGFLYGYTF. CDR3 nucleotides: TGTGCCAGGGGGTTCCTCTATGGCTACACCTTC.

This clonotype was counted ten times or more. The chain recombines TRBV29-1 with TRBJ1-5, with D unresolved. Germline CDR1 SQVTM, CDR2 ANQGSEA. The V end was cut by 5 bases, the J end by 2 bases, with 13 bases between. This CDR3 region has 14 residues. Here the CDR3 DNA reads TGCAGCGTTCAGGACGGTTATGGCAATCAGCCCCAGCATTTT. Translating gives CSVQDGYGNQPQHF.

This clonotype has a single count. The chain carries TRBV9 and TRBJ1-2, with D perhaps TRBD1 (5 bases). CDR1 is SGDLS, CDR2 YYNGEE, per germline. Deletions cut 0 bases from V and 4 bases from J, with 10 bases between. The CDR3 consists of 14 residues. The DNA of the CDR3 is TGTGCCAGCAGCGTAGCAATGGGGCGCTATGGCTACACCTTC. This sequence encodes CASSVAMGRYGYTF.

This clonotype is medium-sized by share. The genes are TRBV29-1 and TRBJ2-2; 9 bases map to TRBD2. The CDR3 sequence is 14 residues long. The J segment lost 4 bases and the V segment lost 4 bases, leaving 4 bases of the junction unmatched. The V gene's germline CDR1 is SQVTM and CDR2 ANQGSEA. CDR3 residues: CSVVAGEGTGELFF. The DNA for the CDR3 is TGCAGCGTTGTAGCGGGAGAGGGCACCGGGGAGCTGTTTTTT.

This clonotype has at least ten counts. This chain joins TRBV3-1 and TRBJ2-7, with D possibly being TRBD2 (5 bases). CDR3 length: 15 residues. Germline V gene lookup returns CDR1 LGHDT and CDR2 YNNKEL (reference sequence). V lost 1 base and J lost 0, with 10 bases in between. CDR3 loop: CASSQGRRSSYEQYF. CDR3 nucleotide sequence: TGTGCCAGCAGCCAAGGGAGGAGGAGCTCCTACGAGCAGTACTTC.

This chain connects TRBV25-1 to TRBJ2-1; possibly TRBD1 or TRBD2 for D (5 bases each). Trimming took off 3 bases at V and 6 bases at J, with 12 bases between the two ends. CDR1 is MGHDK, CDR2 SYGVNS, per germline. This CDR3 has 14 amino acids. The CDR3 bases are TGTGCCAGCAGTGATTGGGGACGGAGCAATGAGCAGTTCTTC. It is translated as CASSDWGRSNEQFF.

The chain recombines TRBV20-1 with TRBJ1-1; TRBD1 is a possible D gene (5 bases). The CDR3 sequence is 14 residues long. Trimming pared 1 base from V and 1 base from J, leaving 10 bases between. Germline CDR1 DFQATT, CDR2 SNEGSKA (reference sequence). The CDR3 reads CSARVGGGNTEAFF. In nucleotides, the CDR3 is TGCAGTGCTAGAGTTGGGGGGGGGAACACTGAAGCTTTCTTT.

DNA of the CDR3: TGTGCCAGCAGCGAACAACCCGGGACTAGCGGTTTAAAGACCCAGTACTTC. It specifies CASSEQPGTSGLKTQYF. The rearrangement uses TRBV11-2 and TRBJ2-5, with 11 bases that match TRBD2. CDR1 is SGHAT, CDR2 FQNNGV, per germline. The CDR3 consists of 17 residues. V lost 5 bases, J lost 6 bases, and 14 bases stayed unmatched.

The gene calls are TRBV24-1 and TRBJ2-3, with D unresolved. Trimming removed 1 base at V and 0 bases at J, with 4 bases between. Germline CDR1 KGHDR, CDR2 SFDVKD. The CDR3 consists of 14 residues. This CDR3 reads CATSDLRSTDTQYF. CDR3 DNA sequence: TGTGCCACCAGTGATTTACGTAGCACAGATACGCAGTATTTT.

This clonotype was detected once. This chain links TRBV19 with TRBJ1-6; D uncertain. Per germline, CDR1 LNHDA and CDR2 SQIVND (reference sequence). There are 15 residues in the CDR3. The V end was cut by 7 bases, the J end by 5 bases, with 15 bases between. This CDR3 is CASTAMEGNNSPLHF. The CDR3 DNA sequence: TGTGCCAGTACCGCTATGGAAGGAAATAATTCACCCCTCCACTTT.